The rows below give T cell receptor beta chains drawn from one sample of a study of CD8 T cells in Susac syndrome. TCRdb ran MiXCR on the immunoSEQ multiplex PCR reads and lists one entry per CDR3 protein. The data hold 95,000 to 150,000 distinct CDR3 sequences, with 96% observed a single time. Sequences were obtained from CD4+ T cells from PBMCs. All receptors derive from a human donor with Susac syndrome. Each CDR3 is given without its conserved first and last residue. Each record gives: clone size, J gene, V gene, CDR3 protein. Clone size is stated in some rows and not others, as once, few, many or a class when expanded.

clone_size: -
j_call: TRBJ2-7
v_call: TRBV3-1
cdr3_aa: ASNQEGQEQY

clone_size: -
j_call: TRBJ2-7
v_call: TRBV5-1
cdr3_aa: ASSTAWGAREQY

clone_size: -
j_call: TRBJ2-7
v_call: TRBV6-2/TRBV6-3
cdr3_aa: ASSYSALGGTEQY

clone_size: -
j_call: TRBJ2-1
v_call: TRBV5-4
cdr3_aa: ASSDGTAPYNEQF

clone_size: -
j_call: TRBJ1-4
v_call: TRBV2
cdr3_aa: ASSDWQPTNEKLF

clone_size: once
j_call: TRBJ2-7
v_call: TRBV5-1
cdr3_aa: ASSSAEGYEQY

clone_size: -
j_call: TRBJ2-5
v_call: TRBV20-1
cdr3_aa: SARRGPPGPGY

clone_size: -
j_call: TRBJ2-5
v_call: TRBV12-3/TRBV12-4
cdr3_aa: ASSLAEQGVAQY

clone_size: -
j_call: TRBJ2-3
v_call: TRBV5-1
cdr3_aa: ASAGDYGTDTQY

clone_size: -
j_call: TRBJ2-7
v_call: TRBV27
cdr3_aa: ASSLSLAGEYEQY

clone_size: -
j_call: TRBJ2-5
v_call: TRBV20-1
cdr3_aa: SARDSSWGGYETQY

clone_size: few
j_call: TRBJ1-2
v_call: TRBV30
cdr3_aa: AWSVGQGYGYT

clone_size: -
j_call: TRBJ2-7
v_call: TRBV12-3/TRBV12-4
cdr3_aa: ASNSGLASHEQY

clone_size: once
j_call: TRBJ2-7
v_call: TRBV20-1
cdr3_aa: SARGSGLGYYEQY

clone_size: -
j_call: TRBJ2-7
v_call: TRBV20-1
cdr3_aa: SARRDSEQY

clone_size: -
j_call: TRBJ2-5
v_call: TRBV4-1
cdr3_aa: ASSLMGSGRSYQETQY

clone_size: -
j_call: TRBJ2-3
v_call: TRBV15
cdr3_aa: ATSRDGQIRGTDTQY

clone_size: -
j_call: TRBJ1-1
v_call: TRBV11-1
cdr3_aa: ASSSTIEAF

clone_size: -
j_call: TRBJ1-2
v_call: TRBV3-1
cdr3_aa: ASSQARGQGYT

clone_size: -
j_call: TRBJ1-5
v_call: TRBV20-1
cdr3_aa: SATRSNQPQH

clone_size: -
j_call: TRBJ2-2
v_call: TRBV5-4
cdr3_aa: ASSLVPAGGAGELF

clone_size: -
j_call: TRBJ1-5
v_call: TRBV30
cdr3_aa: AWSDLDQPQH

clone_size: -
j_call: TRBJ2-1
v_call: TRBV30
cdr3_aa: AWSYRLGVPHNEQF

clone_size: -
j_call: TRBJ2-7
v_call: TRBV2
cdr3_aa: ASSGWAGDYEQY

clone_size: -
j_call: TRBJ2-7
v_call: TRBV30
cdr3_aa: AWSAYSEQY

clone_size: few
j_call: TRBJ2-7
v_call: TRBV6-6
cdr3_aa: ASSRTGGVYEQY

clone_size: -
j_call: TRBJ2-5
v_call: TRBV7-3
cdr3_aa: ASSLKGAGETQY

clone_size: once
j_call: TRBJ2-5
v_call: TRBV7-2
cdr3_aa: ASTGVKQETQY

clone_size: -
j_call: TRBJ2-7
v_call: TRBV29-1
cdr3_aa: SVAGTSASDEQY

clone_size: -
j_call: TRBJ1-1
v_call: TRBV30
cdr3_aa: AWLRGRGVSTEAF

clone_size: -
j_call: TRBJ1-5
v_call: TRBV20-1
cdr3_aa: SASGGTGRVLNQPQH

clone_size: -
j_call: TRBJ1-1
v_call: TRBV10-3
cdr3_aa: AISETGGKGTEAF

clone_size: -
j_call: TRBJ2-7
v_call: TRBV2
cdr3_aa: ASRESRDIIEQY